This TCR beta chain was sequenced in a study of blood T cell repertoires in COVID-19. Whole-study context: Material from acute and convalescent COVID-19 was sourced from the United States, Italy and Spain.

This clone has only one observation. CDR3 length: 16 residues. Germline V gene sequence: CDR1 ENHRY, CDR2 SYGVKD. Trimming took 2 bases from V and 0 from J; bases not matched to a gene: 6. Per the original methods: Reference gene primer amplification gave nucleated cell count estimates. This table comes from immunoSEQ multiplex PCR, and its TCRdb copy is limited to in-frame clones, with some not included. The V and J calls and clone size were taken over from that table, and D and trimming were inferred from the DNA. The sample lists some 300,000 clones; nearly 90% were seen once. V is TRBV10-3 and J is TRBJ2-7; 8 bases are a match to TRBD1. Sequenced: peripheral blood. The source of this sequence is a woman aged 40-49 years with COVID-19, enrolled during active disease. This CDR3 reads CAISEPGQDSSYEQYF. CDR3 in DNA: TGTGCCATCAGTGAGCCGGGACAGGACAGCTCCTACGAGCAGTACTTC.